The clone carrying this T cell receptor beta chain was seen only once. The protocol was immunoSEQ multiplex PCR, while the TCRdb copy is restricted to in-frame clones and leaves out a portion. The sample has approximately 240,000 clones, around 90% seen once. The data originate from a study of blood T cell repertoires in COVID-19. Looking at the study overall: PBMCs, B-cell-depleted T cells, or T cells provided the cDNA or gDNA that made up the material.

The CDR3 extends over 17 amino acids. With 4 bases clipped from V and 8 bases from J, the junction kept 13 bases outside the gene matches. Germline CDR1 reads MNHEY; CDR2 reads SMNVEV (reference sequence). Recovered Cohort 3 donors showed two negative PCRs, clearance, or symptom resolution. This rearrangement joins TRBV27 to TRBJ2-1; TRBD2 aligns across 11 bases. The sample comprised PBMCs or T cells enriched from blood (not recorded which). This clonotype originated in a young woman who had recovered from COVID-19. This CDR3 reads CASSSQLAGAPIDEQFF. The CDR3 DNA follows: TGTGCCAGCAGTTCCCAACTAGCGGGAGCCCCTATCGATGAGCAGTTCTTC.